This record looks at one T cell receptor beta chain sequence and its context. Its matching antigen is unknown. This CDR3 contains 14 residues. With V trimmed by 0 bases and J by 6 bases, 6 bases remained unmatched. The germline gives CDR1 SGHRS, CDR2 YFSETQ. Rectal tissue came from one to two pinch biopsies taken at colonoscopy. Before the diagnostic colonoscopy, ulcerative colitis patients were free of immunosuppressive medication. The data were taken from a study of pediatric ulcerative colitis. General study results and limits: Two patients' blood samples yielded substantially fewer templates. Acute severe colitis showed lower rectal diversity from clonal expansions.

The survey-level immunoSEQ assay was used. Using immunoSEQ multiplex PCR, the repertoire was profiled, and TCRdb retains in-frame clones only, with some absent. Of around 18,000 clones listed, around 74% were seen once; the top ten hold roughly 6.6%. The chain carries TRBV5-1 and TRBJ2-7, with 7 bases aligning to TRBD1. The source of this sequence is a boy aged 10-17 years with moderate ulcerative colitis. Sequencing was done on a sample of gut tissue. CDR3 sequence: CASSLGQGLGEQYF. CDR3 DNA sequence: TGCGCCAGCAGCTTGGGACAGGGCTTAGGCGAGCAGTACTTC.